The 24 T cell receptor beta chains below were found in one sample sequenced in a study of blood T cell repertoires in COVID-19. Assay used: immunoSEQ multiplex PCR; TCRdb lists only in-frame clones, some missing. The sample has 95,000 to 150,000 clones; 90% to 95% are singletons. Sequenced: peripheral blood. These receptors were collected from a man aged 50-59 years with COVID-19, enrolled during active disease.

This clone was detected only a few times. The chain carries TRBV10-1 and TRBJ2-1, with TRBD2 identical over 7 bases. The length of the CDR3 is 14 residues. From germline, CDR1 is WNHNN and CDR2 SYGVQD (reference sequence). V dropped 3 bases and J dropped 5; count of bases not matched to a gene: 4. CDR3 amino acids: CASSDERDDNEQFF. The CDR3 DNA follows: TGCGCCAGCAGTGATGAGCGGGACGACAATGAGCAGTTCTTC.

CDR3 amino acids: CASSGNRNANTGELFF. CDR3 DNA: TGTGCCAGCAGCGGGAACAGGAACGCGAACACCGGGGAGCTGTTTTTT. The chain joins TRBV9 to TRBJ2-2, with D perhaps TRBD1 (5 bases). Germline-derived CDR1 and CDR2 are SGDLS and YYNGEE. V shed 3 bases and J shed 0 bases, with 12 bases lying between them. There are 16 residues in the CDR3.

This clone was observed once. The J gene is TRBJ2-1, the V gene TRBV5-1, with 9 positions matching TRBD2. The germline gives CDR1 SGHRS, CDR2 YFSETQ. Losses at the gene ends were 0 bases for V and 5 bases for J; bases not matched to a gene: 6. The CDR3 has 16 residues. The CDR3 bases are TGCGCCAGCAGCTTGGTGGCTAGCGGGGCCAACAATGAGCAGTTCTTC. It yields the protein CASSLVASGANNEQFF.

V is TRBV14 and J is TRBJ2-2; 14 nucleotides match TRBD2. The germline CDR1 and CDR2 sequences are SGHDN and FVKESK. V gave up 1 base and J gave up 5 bases; unmatched junction bases: 15. CDR3 length: 21 residues. This chain's CDR3 is CASSQARDRQGLAGVTGELFF. The CDR3 DNA reads TGTGCCAGCAGCCAAGCCCGGGACAGACAGGGACTAGCGGGAGTGACCGGGGAGCTGTTTTTT.

The chain joins TRBV7-2 to TRBJ1-1; D not certain. The CDR3 is 14 residues long. The V gene lost 5 bases and the J gene lost 4 bases, with 14 bases spanning the gap. Looked up from germline, CDR1 is SGHTA and CDR2 is FQGNSA. The CDR3 region is CASSLMSSGTEAFF. In nucleotides, the CDR3 is TGTGCCAGCAGCCTAATGTCCAGCGGCACTGAAGCTTTCTTT.

The chain carries TRBV28 and TRBJ1-2, with D possibly being TRBD1 (6 bases). This CDR3 comprises 15 residues. Germline loops: CDR1 MDHEN, CDR2 SYDVKM. With 5 bases removed from V and 8 bases from J, the gap between germline ends came to 21 bases. The CDR3 DNA is TGTGCCAGCAGTCTGGCCGGGCAGGGGATCTACGGCTACACCTTC. Translated: CASSLAGQGIYGYTF.

The J gene is TRBJ2-5, the V gene TRBV2, with D perhaps TRBD1 (5 bases). The V end was cut by 5 bases, the J end by 3 bases, with 10 bases between. Germline CDR1 SNHLY, CDR2 FYNNEI. The CDR3 covers 13 residues. The CDR3 DNA reads as TGTGCCAGCAGTTCCGACAGAAAAGAGACCCAGTACTTC. This sequence encodes CASSSDRKETQYF.

A word on this clone: Distinct nucleotide sequences in the sample also encode this CDR3. The CDR3 DNA sequence: TGTGCCAGTAGTATGGCCGGGGGCTATGGCTACACCTTC. Translating it yields CASSMAGGYGYTF. This chain connects TRBV19 to TRBJ1-2; maybe TRBD1 (5 bases). Germline V CDR1 and CDR2: LNHDA, SQIVND (reference sequence). Trimming pared 3 bases from V and 4 bases from J, leaving 9 bases between. This CDR3 contains 13 residues.

The chain couples TRBV19 to TRBJ1-1; TRBD1 is a possible D gene (6 bases). The CDR3 covers 13 residues. Germline V gene data show CDR1 as LNHDA and CDR2 as SQIVND (reference sequence). The V end lost 6 bases, the J end lost 1 base, and 9 bases lay between the germline ends. The CDR3 here is CASSRTANTEAFF. CDR3 in DNA: TGTGCCAGTAGCCGGACAGCGAACACTGAAGCTTTCTTT.

J is TRBJ2-1 and V is TRBV19; 7 positions match TRBD2. Germline V lookup: CDR1 LNHDA, CDR2 SQIVND (reference sequence). V shed 5 bases and J 7 bases; nucleotides not matched to a gene: 8. The CDR3 is 14 residues long. Written as DNA, the CDR3 is TGTGCCAGTAGTCTTACCGGGACTAAAAATGAGCAGTTCTTC. Translation gives CASSLTGTKNEQFF. The complete variable domain, with remaining parts taken from reference TRBV19 and TRBJ2-1, reads DGGITQSPKYLFRKEGQNVTLSCEQNLNHDAMYWYRQDPGQGLRLIYYSQIVNDFQKGDIAEGYSVSREKKESFPLTVTSAQKNPTAFYLCASSLTGTKNEQFFGPGTRLTVL.

This chain connects TRBV13 to TRBJ1-3; no definite D call. There are 12 residues in the CDR3. Trimming cost V 5 bases and J 3 bases, with 5 bases left between them. CDR1 is PRHDT, CDR2 FYEKMQ, per germline (reference sequence). The CDR3 nucleotides are TGTGCCAGCAGCAGGAGTGGAAACACCATATATTTT. Its translation: CASSRSGNTIYF.

Concerning this clone: Other DNA sequences in the same sample also yield this CDR3. The CDR3: CAWSVRSGGEQFF. The CDR3 DNA reads as TGTGCCTGGAGTGTAAGATCGGGAGGTGAGCAGTTCTTC. This sequence joins TRBV30 and TRBJ2-1, with TRBD2 matching 7 bases. V shed 0 bases and J 9 bases; nucleotides not matched to a gene: 5. Germline values: CDR1 GTSNPN, CDR2 SVGIG (reference sequence). The CDR3 contains 13 residues.

The chain couples TRBV4-2 to TRBJ1-5; D gene unclear. Germline V lookup: CDR1 LGHNA, CDR2 YNFKEQ. The CDR3 covers 17 residues. Trimming shortened V by 0 bases and J by 0 bases, and 12 bases separated the two germline ends. CDR3 coding DNA: TGTGCCAGCAGCCAAGAAACTAACGATTATAGCAATCAGCCCCAGCATTTT. This gives the protein CASSQETNDYSNQPQHF.

This chain joins TRBV7-3 and TRBJ2-1; 8 bases agree with TRBD2. The J segment lost 6 bases and the V segment lost 2 bases, leaving 18 bases of the junction unmatched. CDR1 and CDR2 (germline): SGHTA, FQGTGA. The CDR3 loop spans 19 amino acids. For the CDR3, the DNA is TGTGCCAGCAGCTTAGGTGTGCTAGGGCGGACTAGCAGTAGCAATGAGCAGTTCTTC. Translation gives CASSLGVLGRTSSSNEQFF.

The V and J genes are TRBV19 and TRBJ2-1; 10 bases fit TRBD1. Germline loops: CDR1 LNHDA, CDR2 SQIVND (reference sequence). The CDR3 has 14 amino acids. Trimming cost V 6 bases and J 9 bases; bases outside gene matches: 8. This chain's CDR3 is CASRKDRGLIEQFF. The CDR3 DNA is TGTGCCAGTAGGAAGGACAGGGGGTTGATTGAGCAGTTCTTC.

CDR3 sequence (DNA): TGTGCCAGCAGCCCCAGGAAAGGGACAGTTCCCGAGCCCCAGCATTTT. Encoded protein: CASSPRKGTVPEPQHF. V and J are TRBV7-2 and TRBJ1-5; 7 nucleotides match TRBD1. The CDR3 totals 16 residues. Germline values: CDR1 SGHTA, CDR2 FQGNSA. Germline trimming cut 5 bases from V and 8 bases from J; bases unmatched to any gene: 15.

In its sample, this clone was seen once. The V call is TRBV19, the J call TRBJ2-2; 10 positions match TRBD2. Germline-derived CDR1 and CDR2 are LNHDA and SQIVND (reference sequence). The CDR3 spans 15 residues. The junction had 9 bases not matched to a gene; V was cut back by 7 bases and J by 7 bases. The CDR3 here is CASTPLAGEGGELFF. For the CDR3, the DNA is TGTGCCAGTACCCCCCTAGCGGGAGAAGGCGGGGAGCTGTTTTTT. The full variable domain, rest sourced from reference TRBV19 and TRBJ2-2, is DGGITQSPKYLFRKEGQNVTLSCEQNLNHDAMYWYRQDPGQGLRLIYYSQIVNDFQKGDIAEGYSVSREKKESFPLTVTSAQKNPTAFYLCASTPLAGEGGELFFGEGSRLTVL.

The gene calls are TRBV4-1 and TRBJ2-7; TRBD1 matches at 11 bases. V was clipped by 1 base and J by 5 bases; unmatched bases: 4. The CDR3 has 15 residues. Germline V gene data show CDR1 as MGHRA and CDR2 as YSYEKL. CDR3 in amino acids: CASSQAPGQGDEQYF. The CDR3 DNA is TGCGCCAGCAGCCAAGCCCCGGGACAGGGGGACGAGCAGTACTTC.

The V and J genes are TRBV5-5 and TRBJ2-5, with D perhaps matching TRBD1 (6 bases). The ends were cut back, 4 bases at V and 5 bases at J, with 15 bases in the middle. The CDR3 is 14 amino acids. Germline values: CDR1 SGHKS, CDR2 YYEKEE (reference sequence). The CDR3 bases are TGTGCCAGCAGCCCACCACAGGGCCGGGAGACCCAGTACTTC. It specifies CASSPPQGRETQYF.

This rearrangement joins TRBV29-1 to TRBJ2-3, with D possibly TRBD2 on 5 matching bases. The germline gives CDR1 SQVTM, CDR2 ANQGSEA. The CDR3 contains 13 residues. Trimming stripped 3 bases from V and 5 bases from J, with 12 bases between. CDR3 sequence reads: CSVEQGGVDTQYF. In DNA, the CDR3 is TGCAGCGTTGAGCAAGGAGGAGTAGATACGCAGTATTTT.

The chain uses TRBV9 and TRBJ1-3; 10 bases agree with TRBD1. CDR3 length equals 18 residues. Germline V gene sequence: CDR1 SGDLS, CDR2 YYNGEE. Trimming removed 3 bases from V and 3 bases from J; junction bases left unmatched: 12. CDR3 region: CASSGGASDRGLGNTIYF. The CDR3 coding sequence is TGTGCCAGCAGCGGAGGCGCCTCTGACAGGGGGCTTGGAAACACCATATATTTT.

The rearrangement joins TRBV10-3 to TRBJ2-1; 13 positions match TRBD2. The CDR3 has 21 residues. The germline V gene encodes CDR1 ENHRY and CDR2 SYGVKD. After removal of 2 bases from V and 0 bases from J, the junction contained 13 bases not matched to a gene. The CDR3 sequence: CAISEPAPGLAGFSSYNEQFF. The DNA for the CDR3 is TGTGCCATCAGTGAGCCGGCGCCGGGACTAGCGGGATTTAGCTCCTACAATGAGCAGTTCTTC.

In this sample, this clone turned up a few times. The chain links TRBV6-2 or TRBV6-3 to TRBJ2-7; maybe TRBD1 (6 bases). Germline-derived CDR1 and CDR2 are MNHEY and SVGEGT. V was shortened by 0 bases and J by 0 bases, with 6 bases between the two germline ends. This CDR3 region has 14 residues. CDR3: CASSYSDSSYEQYF. The CDR3 nucleotides read TGTGCCAGCAGTTACTCGGACAGCTCCTACGAGCAGTACTTC.

V and J are TRBV24-1 and TRBJ1-2; the match to TRBD1 covers 8 bases. Germline V gives CDR1 KGHDR, CDR2 SFDVKD. This CDR3 comprises 14 residues. The trim removed 5 bases at V and 3 bases at J, leaving 4 bases unmatched. CDR3: CATSGTGKDYGYTF. In DNA form, the CDR3 reads TGTGCCACCAGTGGGACAGGGAAGGACTATGGCTACACCTTC.